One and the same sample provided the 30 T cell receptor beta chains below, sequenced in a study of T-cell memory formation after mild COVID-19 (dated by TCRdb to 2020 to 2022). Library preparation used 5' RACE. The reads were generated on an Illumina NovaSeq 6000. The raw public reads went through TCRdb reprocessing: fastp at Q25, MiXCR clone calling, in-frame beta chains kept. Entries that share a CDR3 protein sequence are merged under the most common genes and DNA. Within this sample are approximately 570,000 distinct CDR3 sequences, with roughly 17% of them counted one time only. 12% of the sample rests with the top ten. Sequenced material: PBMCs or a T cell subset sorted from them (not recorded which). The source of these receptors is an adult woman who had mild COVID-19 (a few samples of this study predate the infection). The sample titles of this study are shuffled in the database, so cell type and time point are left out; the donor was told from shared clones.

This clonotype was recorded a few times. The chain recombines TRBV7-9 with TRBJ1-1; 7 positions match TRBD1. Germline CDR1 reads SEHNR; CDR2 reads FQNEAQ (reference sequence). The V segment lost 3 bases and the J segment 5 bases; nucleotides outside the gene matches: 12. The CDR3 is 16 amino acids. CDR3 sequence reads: CASSFFRGGLRTEAFF. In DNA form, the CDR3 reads TGTGCCAGCAGCTTCTTTCGAGGGGGCTTGAGGACTGAAGCTTTCTTT.

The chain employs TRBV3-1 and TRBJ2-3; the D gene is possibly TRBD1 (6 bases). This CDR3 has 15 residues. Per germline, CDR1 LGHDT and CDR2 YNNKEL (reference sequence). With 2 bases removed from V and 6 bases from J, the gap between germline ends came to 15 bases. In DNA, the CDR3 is TGTGCCAGCAGCCAACGGTCCATTCAGGGGGATACGCAGTATTTT. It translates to CASSQRSIQGDTQYF.

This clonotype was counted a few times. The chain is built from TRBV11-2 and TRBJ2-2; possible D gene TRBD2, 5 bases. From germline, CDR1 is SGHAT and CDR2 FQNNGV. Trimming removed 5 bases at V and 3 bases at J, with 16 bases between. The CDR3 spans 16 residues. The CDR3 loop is CASSPRVGDDTGELFF. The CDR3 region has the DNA TGTGCCAGCAGCCCTAGAGTGGGAGATGACACCGGGGAGCTGTTTTTT.

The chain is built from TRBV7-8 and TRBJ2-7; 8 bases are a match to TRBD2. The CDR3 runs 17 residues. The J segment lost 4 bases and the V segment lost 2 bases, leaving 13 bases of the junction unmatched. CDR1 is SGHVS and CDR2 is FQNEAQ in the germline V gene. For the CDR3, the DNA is TGTGCCAGCAGCTTAAAAGTCCAAGCGGGAGAACCGTACGAGCAGTACTTC. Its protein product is CASSLKVQAGEPYEQYF.

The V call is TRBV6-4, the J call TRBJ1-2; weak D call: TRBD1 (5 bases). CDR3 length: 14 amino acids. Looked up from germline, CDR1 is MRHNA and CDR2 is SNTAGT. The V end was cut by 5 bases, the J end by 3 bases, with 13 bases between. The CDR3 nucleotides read TGTGCCAGCAGTCCTGAAGGAGGGGACTATGGCTACACCTTC. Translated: CASSPEGGDYGYTF.

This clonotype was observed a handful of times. The CDR3 spells CASRSKGQGKSMNTEAFF. CDR3 sequence (DNA): TGTGCCAGCAGATCAAAGGGGCAGGGTAAATCAATGAACACTGAAGCTTTCTTT. The chain recombines TRBV7-9 with TRBJ1-1, with D perhaps matching TRBD1 (5 bases). The germline CDR1 and CDR2 sequences are SEHNR and FQNEAQ (reference sequence). There are 18 residues in the CDR3. V was cut by 6 bases and J by 0 bases, with 23 bases left in between.

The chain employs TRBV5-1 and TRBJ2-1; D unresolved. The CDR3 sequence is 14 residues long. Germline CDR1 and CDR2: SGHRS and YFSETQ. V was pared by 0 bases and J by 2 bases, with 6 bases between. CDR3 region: CASSLEQPYNEQFF. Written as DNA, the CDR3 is TGCGCCAGCAGCTTGGAACAGCCCTACAATGAGCAGTTCTTC.

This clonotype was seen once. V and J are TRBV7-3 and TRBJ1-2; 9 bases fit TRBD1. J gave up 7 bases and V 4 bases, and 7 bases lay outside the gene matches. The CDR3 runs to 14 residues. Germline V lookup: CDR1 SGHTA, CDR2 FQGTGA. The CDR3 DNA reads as TGTGCCAGCAGCTCTCCGGGACAGGGCGGTGGCTACACCTTC. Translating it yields CASSSPGQGGGYTF.

CDR3 in amino acids: CASSVRSGSSYNEQFF. CDR3 DNA: TGTGCCAGCAGCGTTCGTAGCGGGAGCTCCTACAATGAGCAGTTCTTC. The chain employs TRBV9 and TRBJ2-1; 9 bases fit TRBD2. CDR3 size: 16 residues. The germline gives CDR1 SGDLS, CDR2 YYNGEE. V shed 2 bases and J 0 bases; nucleotides not matched to a gene: 3.

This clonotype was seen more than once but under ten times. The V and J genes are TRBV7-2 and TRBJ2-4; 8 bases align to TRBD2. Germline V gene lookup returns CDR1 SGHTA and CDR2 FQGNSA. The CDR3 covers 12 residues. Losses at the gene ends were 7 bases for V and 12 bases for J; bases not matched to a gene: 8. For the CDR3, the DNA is TGTGCCAGCAACTCGGGAGGGCCAAGTCAGTACTTC. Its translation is CASNSGGPSQYF.

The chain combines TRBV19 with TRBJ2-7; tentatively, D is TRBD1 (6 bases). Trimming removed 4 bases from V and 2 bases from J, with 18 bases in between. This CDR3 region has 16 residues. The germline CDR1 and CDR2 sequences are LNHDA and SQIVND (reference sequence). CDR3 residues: CASSTLPGQLPYEQYF. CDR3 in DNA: TGTGCCAGTAGTACACTCCCCGGACAGCTCCCCTACGAGCAGTACTTC.

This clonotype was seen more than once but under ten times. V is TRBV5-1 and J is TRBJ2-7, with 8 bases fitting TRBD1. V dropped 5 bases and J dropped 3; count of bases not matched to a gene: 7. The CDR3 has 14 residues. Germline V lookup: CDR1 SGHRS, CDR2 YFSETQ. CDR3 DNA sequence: TGCGCCAGCAGACAGGGGGACTCCCGCTACGAGCAGTACTTC. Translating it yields CASRQGDSRYEQYF.

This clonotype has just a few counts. The CDR3 DNA sequence: TGTGCCAGCAGCCCCCTCTACGGGAATCAGCCCCAGCATTTT. As protein: CASSPLYGNQPQHF. This rearrangement joins TRBV6-2 or TRBV6-3 to TRBJ1-5, with D hard to call. Deletions cut 6 bases from V and 4 bases from J, with 13 bases between. Per germline, CDR1 MNHEY and CDR2 SVGEGT. The CDR3 consists of 14 residues.

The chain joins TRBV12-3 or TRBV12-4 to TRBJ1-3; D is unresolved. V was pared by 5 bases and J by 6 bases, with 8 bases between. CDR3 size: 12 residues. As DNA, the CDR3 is TGTGCCAGCAGTGCGCAAACAAACACCATATATTTT. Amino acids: CASSAQTNTIYF.

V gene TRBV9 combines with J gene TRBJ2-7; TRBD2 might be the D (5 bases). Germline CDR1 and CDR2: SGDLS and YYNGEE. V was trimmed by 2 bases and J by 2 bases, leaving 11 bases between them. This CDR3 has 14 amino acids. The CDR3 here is CASSVEDGAYEQYF. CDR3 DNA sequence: TGTGCCAGCAGCGTGGAGGACGGAGCCTACGAGCAGTACTTC.

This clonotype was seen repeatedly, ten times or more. The CDR3 here is CASSFGGGRTDTQYF. In nucleotides, the CDR3 is TGTGCCAGCAGCTTCGGGGGGGGCCGCACAGATACGCAGTATTTT. The rearrangement links TRBV7-2 to TRBJ2-3, with 8 bases fitting TRBD2. Losses at the gene ends were 3 bases for V and 1 base for J; bases not matched to a gene: 3. This CDR3 is built from 15 residues. Germline CDR1 SGHTA, CDR2 FQGNSA.

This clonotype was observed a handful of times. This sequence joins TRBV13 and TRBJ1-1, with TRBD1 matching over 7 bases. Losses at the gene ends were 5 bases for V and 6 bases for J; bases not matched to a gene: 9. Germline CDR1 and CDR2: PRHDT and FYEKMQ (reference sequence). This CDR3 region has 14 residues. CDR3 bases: TGTGCCAGCAGCCGTGAGACAGGGTCACCTGAAGCTTTCTTT. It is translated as CASSRETGSPEAFF.

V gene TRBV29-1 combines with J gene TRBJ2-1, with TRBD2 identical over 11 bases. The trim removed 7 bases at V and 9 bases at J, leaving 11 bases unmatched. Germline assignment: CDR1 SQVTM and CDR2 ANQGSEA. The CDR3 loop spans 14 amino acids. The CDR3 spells CSAATSGTGGEQFF. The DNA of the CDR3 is TGCAGCGCCGCGACTAGCGGGACGGGGGGTGAGCAGTTCTTC.

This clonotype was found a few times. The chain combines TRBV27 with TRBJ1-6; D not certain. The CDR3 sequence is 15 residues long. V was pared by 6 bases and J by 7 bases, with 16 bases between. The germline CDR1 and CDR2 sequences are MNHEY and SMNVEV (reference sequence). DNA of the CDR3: TGTGCCAGCAGCCCCTCGGGAGGAGGCAATTCACCCCTCCACTTT. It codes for CASSPSGGGNSPLHF.

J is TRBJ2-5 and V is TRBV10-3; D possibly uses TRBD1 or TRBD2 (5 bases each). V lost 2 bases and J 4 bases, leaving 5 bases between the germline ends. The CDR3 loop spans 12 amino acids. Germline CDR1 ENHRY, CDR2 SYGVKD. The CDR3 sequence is CAISEGGETQYF. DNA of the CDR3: TGTGCCATCAGTGAGGGGGGAGAGACCCAGTACTTC.

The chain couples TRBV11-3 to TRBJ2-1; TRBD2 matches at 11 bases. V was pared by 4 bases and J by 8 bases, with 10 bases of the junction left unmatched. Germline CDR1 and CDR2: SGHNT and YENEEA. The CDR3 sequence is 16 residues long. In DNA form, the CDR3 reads TGTGCCAGCAGCTCCTATACTAGCGGGAGCGGGTATGAGCAGTTCTTC. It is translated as CASSSYTSGSGYEQFF.

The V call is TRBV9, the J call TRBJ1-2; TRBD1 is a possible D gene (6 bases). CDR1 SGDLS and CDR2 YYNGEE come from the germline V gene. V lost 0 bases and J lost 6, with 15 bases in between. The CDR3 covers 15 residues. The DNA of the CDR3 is TGTGCCAGCAGCGTAGGATTACAGGGTTTCGATGGCTACACCTTC. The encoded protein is CASSVGLQGFDGYTF. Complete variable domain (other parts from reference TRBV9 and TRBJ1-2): DSGVTQTPKHLITATGQRVTLRCSPRSGDLSVYWYQQSLDQGLQFLIQYYNGEERAKGNILERFSAQQFPDLHSELNLSSLELGDSALYFCASSVGLQGFDGYTFGSGTRLTVV.

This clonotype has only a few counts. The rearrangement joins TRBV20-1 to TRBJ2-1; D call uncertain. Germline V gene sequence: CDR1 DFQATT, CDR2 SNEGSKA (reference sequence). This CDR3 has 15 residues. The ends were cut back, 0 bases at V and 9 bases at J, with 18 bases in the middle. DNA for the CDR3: TGCAGTGCTAGAGATCGGATGGGATGGAGTTTTGAGCAGTTCTTC. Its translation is CSARDRMGWSFEQFF.

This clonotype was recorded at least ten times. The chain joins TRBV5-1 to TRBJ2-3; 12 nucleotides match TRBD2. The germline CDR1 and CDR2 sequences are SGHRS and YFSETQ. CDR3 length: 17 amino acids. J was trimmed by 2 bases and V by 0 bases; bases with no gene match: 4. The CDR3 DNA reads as TGCGCCAGCAGCTTGGCGACTAGCGGGGGAAACACAGATACGCAGTATTTT. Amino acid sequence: CASSLATSGGNTDTQYF.

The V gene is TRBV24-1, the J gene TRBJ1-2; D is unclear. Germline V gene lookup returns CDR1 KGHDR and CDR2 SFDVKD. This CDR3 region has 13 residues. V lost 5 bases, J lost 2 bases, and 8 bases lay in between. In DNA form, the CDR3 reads TGTGCCACCAGTGGCGCCAGAAACTATGGCTACACCTTC. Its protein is CATSGARNYGYTF.

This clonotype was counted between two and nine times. CDR3 region: CASSQGVSGGEEQYF. The DNA of the CDR3 is TGCGCCAGCAGCCAAGGGGTTAGCGGGGGCGAGGAGCAGTACTTC. The rearrangement joins TRBV4-1 to TRBJ2-7, with TRBD2 matching 9 bases. CDR3 length equals 15 residues. Germline V gene data show CDR1 as MGHRA and CDR2 as YSYEKL. The V gene end was trimmed by 1 base and the J gene end by 7 bases; junction bases not matched to a gene: 8.

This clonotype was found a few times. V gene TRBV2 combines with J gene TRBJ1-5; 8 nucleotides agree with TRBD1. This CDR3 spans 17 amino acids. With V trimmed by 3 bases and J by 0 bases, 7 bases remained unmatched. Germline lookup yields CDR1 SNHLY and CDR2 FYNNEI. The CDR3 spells CASSDRQGAYSNQPQHF. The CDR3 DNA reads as TGTGCCAGCAGTGATCGTCAGGGGGCCTATAGCAATCAGCCCCAGCATTTT.

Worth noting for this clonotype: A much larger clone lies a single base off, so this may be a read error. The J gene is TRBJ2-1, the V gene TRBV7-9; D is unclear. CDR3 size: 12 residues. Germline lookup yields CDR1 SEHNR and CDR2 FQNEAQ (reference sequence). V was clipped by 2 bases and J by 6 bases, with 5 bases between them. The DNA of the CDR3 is TGTGCCAGCAGCTTATCCCTCAATGAGCAGTTCTTC. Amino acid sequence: CASSLSLNEQFF.

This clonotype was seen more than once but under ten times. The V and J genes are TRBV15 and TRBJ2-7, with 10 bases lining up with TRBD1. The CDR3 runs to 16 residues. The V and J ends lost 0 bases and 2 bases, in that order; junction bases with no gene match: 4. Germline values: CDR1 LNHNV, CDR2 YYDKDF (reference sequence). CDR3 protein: CATSRDRTGGTYEQYF. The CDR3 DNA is TGTGCCACCAGCAGAGACCGGACAGGGGGTACCTACGAGCAGTACTTC.

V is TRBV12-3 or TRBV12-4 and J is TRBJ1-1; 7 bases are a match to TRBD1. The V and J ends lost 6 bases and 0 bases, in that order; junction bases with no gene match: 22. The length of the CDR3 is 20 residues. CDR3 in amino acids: CASSPGFALGQSFMNTEAFF. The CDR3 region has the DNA TGTGCCAGCAGCCCCGGCTTTGCCTTGGGACAGAGTTTCATGAACACTGAAGCTTTCTTT.